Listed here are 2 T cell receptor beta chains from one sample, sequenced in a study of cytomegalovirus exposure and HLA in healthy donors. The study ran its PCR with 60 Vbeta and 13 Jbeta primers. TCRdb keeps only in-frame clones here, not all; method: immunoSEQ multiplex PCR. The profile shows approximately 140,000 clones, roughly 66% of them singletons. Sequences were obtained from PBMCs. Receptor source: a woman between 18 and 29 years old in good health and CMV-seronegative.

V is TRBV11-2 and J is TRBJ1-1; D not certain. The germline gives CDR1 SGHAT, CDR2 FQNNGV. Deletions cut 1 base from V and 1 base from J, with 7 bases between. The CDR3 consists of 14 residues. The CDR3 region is CASSLVVPNTEAFF. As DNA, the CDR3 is TGTGCCAGCAGCTTAGTAGTCCCGAACACTGAAGCTTTCTTT. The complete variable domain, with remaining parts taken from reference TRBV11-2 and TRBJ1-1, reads EAGVAQSPRYKIIEKRQSVAFWCNPISGHATLYWYQQILGQGPKLLIQFQNNGVVDDSQLPKDRFSAERLKGVDSTLKIQPAKLEDSAVYLCASSLVVPNTEAFFGQGTRLTVV.

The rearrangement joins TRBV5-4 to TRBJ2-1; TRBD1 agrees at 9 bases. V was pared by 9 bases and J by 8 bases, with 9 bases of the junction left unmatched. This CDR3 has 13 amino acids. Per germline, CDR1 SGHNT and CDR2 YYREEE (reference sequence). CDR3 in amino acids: CATTTGGAYEQFF. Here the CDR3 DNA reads TGTGCCACCACCACAGGGGGCGCATATGAGCAGTTCTTC.